These T cell receptor beta chains were read from a single sample in a study of control samples from healthy donors and cancer patients. The repertoire was sequenced with immunoSEQ multiplex PCR; TCRdb's copy has only in-frame clones and lacks some. Found here are some 150,000 clones, roughly 95% of them singletons; the top ten hold approximately 1%. Sequenced material: blood. The receptors shown here come from a woman younger than 45 in good health. Both conserved end residues are part of each CDR3. D genes are given only for firm matches. Size is stated for part of the rows, as once, few or many counts, or as a class when the clone is expanded.

clone_size	v_call	j_call	d_call	cdr3_nt	cdr3_aa
once	TRBV30	TRBJ2-3	TRBD2	TGTGCCTGTGGGTCAGCTAGCGGGGGTTTGACAGATACGCAGTATTTT	CACGSASGGLTDTQYF
-	TRBV12-3/TRBV12-4	TRBJ2-2	-	TGTGCCAGCAGTCCACAGGGAGCCGGGGAGCTGTTTTTT	CASSPQGAGELFF
once	TRBV28	TRBJ1-1	-	TGTGCCAGCAGTTTCGGGGGTTTGAACACTGAAGCTTTCTTT	CASSFGGLNTEAFF
-	TRBV4-1	TRBJ2-7	-	TGCGCCAGCAGCCAAGTCTCAGGCAGGGCTAACGAGCAGTACTTC	CASSQVSGRANEQYF
-	TRBV25-1	TRBJ1-1	-	TGTGCCAGCAGTCTTCCTTCGGTGGGGCCCGCCGCCACTGAAGCTTTCTTT	CASSLPSVGPAATEAFF
few	TRBV29-1	TRBJ2-7	TRBD1	TGCAGCGTTAGGGACAGGGGGCGCGAGCAGTACTTC	CSVRDRGREQYF
-	TRBV28	TRBJ1-2	TRBD1	TGTGCCAGCAGTTCCCTGACAGGGGGTAACTATGGCTACACCTTC	CASSSLTGGNYGYTF
-	TRBV19	TRBJ1-3	-	TGTGCCAGTAGCCAGGACAGCGGAAACACCATATATTTT	CASSQDSGNTIYF
-	TRBV7-9	TRBJ1-1	TRBD1	TGTGCCAGCAGCTTAGAGACAGGGCCGAACACTGAAGCTTTCTTT	CASSLETGPNTEAFF
-	TRBV10-3	TRBJ1-3	-	TGTGCCATCAGCGGGACCGACTCTGGAAACACCATATATTTT	CAISGTDSGNTIYF
-	TRBV27	TRBJ2-7	-	TGTGCCAGCAGTCCCGGAGGCTACGAGCAGTACTTC	CASSPGGYEQYF
-	TRBV3-1/TRBV3-2	TRBJ1-1	-	TGTGCCAGCAGCCAAGATCTGACAGGCAGCATGAACACTGAAGCTTTCTTT	CASSQDLTGSMNTEAFF
-	TRBV11-2	TRBJ2-7	-	TGTGCCAGCAGCTTAAACAACGGGGTCGGAGTCTACGAGCAGTACTTC	CASSLNNGVGVYEQYF
-	TRBV19	TRBJ2-1	TRBD1	TGTGCCAGTAGTAACCGCCGGGACAGGGGGATCGATGAGCAGTTCTTC	CASSNRRDRGIDEQFF
-	TRBV2	TRBJ2-2	TRBD1	TGTGCCAGCAGTGAAGTTAATTTGTCGGGACAGGGCACCGGGGAGCTGTTTTTT	CASSEVNLSGQGTGELFF
-	TRBV5-1	TRBJ1-5	-	TGCGCCAGCAGCTTGGGAGGGGCAGGGCAGCCCCAGCATTTT	CASSLGGAGQPQHF
-	TRBV28	TRBJ1-1	TRBD1	TGTGCCAGCGATCAGGGGGCCGGAGACACTGAAGCTTTCTTT	CASDQGAGDTEAFF
-	TRBV5-6	TRBJ1-2	-	TGTGCCAGCAGTTTGCCCGCCCAGGGGTACTATGGCTACACCTTC	CASSLPAQGYYGYTF
-	TRBV11-2	TRBJ2-7	-	TGTGCCAGCATCAACCCCGCATACTCCTACGAGCAGTACTTC	CASINPAYSYEQYF
-	TRBV12-3/TRBV12-4	TRBJ2-5	-	TGTGCCAGCAGTTGGGGAGTGGGGGAGACCCAGTACTTC	CASSWGVGETQYF
-	TRBV7-8	TRBJ1-5	TRBD1	TGTGCCAGCAGCTTACTAAACAGGGGGCAGGCTCAGCCCCAGCATTTT	CASSLLNRGQAQPQHF
once	TRBV19	TRBJ2-1	TRBD2	TGTGCCAGTAGTCAGCGGGAAGTCTCCTACAATGAGCAGTTCTTC	CASSQREVSYNEQFF
-	TRBV19	TRBJ1-4	-	TGTGCCAGTAGTCTGGGGATCTCTCGGGCTAATGAAAAACTGTTTTTT	CASSLGISRANEKLFF
-	TRBV6-1	TRBJ2-1	-	TGTGCCAGCAGTGAAAACGGGAGACCCTCCAATGAGCAGTTCTTC	CASSENGRPSNEQFF
-	TRBV9	TRBJ2-7	-	TGTGCCAGCAGCGTAGGGGCGGGGGCGGCCTACGAGCAGTACTTC	CASSVGAGAAYEQYF
-	TRBV5-8	TRBJ1-5	TRBD1	TGTGCCAGCAGCCGGACAGGGGTCGGGCCCCAGCATTTT	CASSRTGVGPQHF
-	TRBV5-4	TRBJ2-2	-	TGTGCCAGCAGCTTGAGAGGGGTGGTCACCGGGGAGCTGTTTTTT	CASSLRGVVTGELFF
-	TRBV15	TRBJ1-2	-	TGTGCCACCAGCAGAGAGATAGGACCCTATGGCTACACCTTC	CATSREIGPYGYTF
-	TRBV7-9	TRBJ1-2	TRBD1	TGTGCCAGCAGCTTAAGGGACAGCCGGGGCTACACCTTC	CASSLRDSRGYTF
-	TRBV20-1	TRBJ2-2	TRBD2	TGCAGTGCTAGTATCCGGAGGTCTAGCGGGGGCACGAACACCGGGGAGCTGTTTTTT	CSASIRRSSGGTNTGELFF
-	TRBV28	TRBJ2-2	-	TGTGCCAGCAGTTTATCCGTGGCCGGGGAGCTGTTTTTT	CASSLSVAGELFF